This note documents a single T cell receptor beta chain sequence. Its antigen is as yet unknown. The PCR made use of 60 Vbeta and 13 Jbeta primers. Profiled with immunoSEQ multiplex PCR; TCRdb holds only in-frame clones, not every one. The repertoire consists of roughly 66,000 clones, with around 76% occurring once and the leading ten covering approximately 6.3%. The data were obtained in a study of cytomegalovirus exposure and HLA in healthy donors. The germline V gene encodes CDR1 SGDLS and CDR2 YYNGEE. The CDR3 spans 16 residues. The ends were cut back, 4 bases at V and 2 bases at J, with 16 bases in the middle. Study-wide findings and caveats: Data from an earlier analysis indicated that most TCR beta V segments were productive either about 87% or about 30% of the time.

The TCR was taken from a man in his fifties or sixties in good health and CMV-seronegative. The J gene is TRBJ2-4, the V gene TRBV9; D is perhaps TRBD1 (7 bases). The sample consisted of PBMCs. The CDR3 protein is CASSPTGRSTKNIQYF. In DNA form, the CDR3 reads TGTGCCAGCAGCCCGACAGGGAGGTCGACCAAAAACATTCAGTACTTC.